Listed below are T cell receptor beta chains from one sample, sequenced in a study of shared clonotypes between healthy human individuals. Libraries were prepared by immunoSEQ multiplex PCR; TCRdb keeps only in-frame clonotypes and omits some of them. Here the sample spans roughly 700,000 clones, around 91% being singletons. Sequenced material: memory CD8+ T cells from PBMCs. Receptors were obtained from a man aged 18 to 29 in good health. Some clones in this sample may be carry-over from other donors' samples. Each CDR3 is given with its conserved first and last residue. Fields, in order: clone size, D gene, V gene, J gene, CDR3 DNA, CDR3 protein. A D gene is named only where the DNA matches it firmly. Clone size, where shown, is once, few, many, or a class for clones that have expanded.

-	TRBD1	TRBV27	TRBJ1-1	TGTGCCAGCAGTTTGATTGGGACAGGGGGCCTCACTGAAGCTTTCTTT	CASSLIGTGGLTEAFF
-	TRBD2	TRBV7-3	TRBJ2-3	TGTGCCAGCAGCAAACAAGCGGGAGTAGGGACAGATACGCAGTATTTT	CASSKQAGVGTDTQYF
-	TRBD1	TRBV29-1	TRBJ1-2	TGCAGCGTTGAAGATCCTCTCCCCCGGGACAGGCCTTCCGAAGCCGCTCCAAACTATGGCTACACCTTC	CSVEDPLPRDRPSEAAPNYGYTF
-	TRBD2	TRBV19	TRBJ2-4	TGTGCCAGTAGTATCCCGGCGACTAGCGGAAAAAACATTCAGTACTTC	CASSIPATSGKNIQYF
-	TRBD1	TRBV23-1	TRBJ2-2	TGCGCCAGCAGTCGGACAGGGTGCACCGGGGAGCTGTTTTTT	CASSRTGCTGELFF
-	-	TRBV11-2	TRBJ2-3	TGTGCCAGCAGCCTAGGGGGGGACAGGCGGTCCGATACGCAGTATTTT	CASSLGGDRRSDTQYF
-	-	TRBV9	TRBJ2-3	TGTGCCAGCAGCGTCGACGGAAATGGGGGGCGCGATACGCAGTATTTT	CASSVDGNGGRDTQYF
-	TRBD1	TRBV7-8	TRBJ2-1	TGTGCCAGCAGCTTAGGGACAGGGCTTTACAATGAGCAGTTCTTC	CASSLGTGLYNEQFF
-	-	TRBV27	TRBJ2-1	TGTGCCAGCCGTCCAAGGGTTGGTTACAATGAGCAGTTCTTC	CASRPRVGYNEQFF
few	-	TRBV6-4	TRBJ1-1	TGTGCCAGCAGAGGGGGAACGAACACTGAAGCTTTCTTT	CASRGGTNTEAFF
-	-	TRBV7-9	TRBJ2-7	TGTGCCAGCAGCTTGTCGGGGGTCCCCTACGAGCAGTACTTC	CASSLSGVPYEQYF
-	TRBD1	TRBV13	TRBJ2-5	TGTGCCAGCAGTCACCGGGACAGTCAAGAGACCCAGTACTTC	CASSHRDSQETQYF
few	-	TRBV7-9	TRBJ1-1	TGTGCCAGCAGCTTAGACAGGGACGGGCAAGCTTTCTTT	CASSLDRDGQAFF
-	TRBD1	TRBV5-1	TRBJ1-1	TGCGCCAGCAGCTTAGGACAGGGCTACACTGAAGCTTTCTTT	CASSLGQGYTEAFF
-	TRBD1	TRBV5-6	TRBJ1-4	TGTGCCAGCAGCTCTGGGACAGGGGATGAAAAACTGTTTTTT	CASSSGTGDEKLFF
few	-	TRBV28	TRBJ1-5	TGTGCCAGCAGCCTCGGACAGAACAATCAGCCCCAGCATTTT	CASSLGQNNQPQHF
-	-	TRBV5-8	TRBJ1-1	TGTGCCAGCAGCTTGGTTATAAGGAACACTGAAGCTTTCTTT	CASSLVIRNTEAFF
-	-	TRBV5-6	TRBJ1-2	TGTGCCAGCAGCCCCGACCCGGGTTGGGGTAATAACTATGGCTACACCTTC	CASSPDPGWGNNYGYTF
-	TRBD1	TRBV7-9	TRBJ2-7	TGTGCCAGCAGACGTAGTTGGGGGACAGCCCACTCCTACGAGCAGTACTTC	CASRRSWGTAHSYEQYF
-	-	TRBV28	TRBJ2-7	TGTGCCAGCAGTTTTCGAGGGGTCATCTTTGAGCAGTACTTC	CASSFRGVIFEQYF
-	TRBD2	TRBV27	TRBJ2-1	TGTGCCAGCAGAGTCGGGACTAGCGGGTACAATGAGCAGTTCTTC	CASRVGTSGYNEQFF
-	-	TRBV27	TRBJ2-7	TGTGCCAGCAGTCAGGGACTGTTGAATGGGCAGTACTTC	CASSQGLLNGQYF